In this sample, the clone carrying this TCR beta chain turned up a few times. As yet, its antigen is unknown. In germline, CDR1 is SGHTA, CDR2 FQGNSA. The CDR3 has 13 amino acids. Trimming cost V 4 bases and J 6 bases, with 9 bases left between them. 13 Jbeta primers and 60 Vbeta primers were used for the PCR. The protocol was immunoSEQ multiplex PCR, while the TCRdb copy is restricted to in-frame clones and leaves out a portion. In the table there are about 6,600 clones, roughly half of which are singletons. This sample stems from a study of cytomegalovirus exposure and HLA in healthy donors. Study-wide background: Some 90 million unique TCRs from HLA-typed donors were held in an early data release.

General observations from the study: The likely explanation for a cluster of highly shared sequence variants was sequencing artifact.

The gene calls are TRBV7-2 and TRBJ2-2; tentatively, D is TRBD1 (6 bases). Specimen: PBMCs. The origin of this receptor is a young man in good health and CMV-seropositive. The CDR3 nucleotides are TGTGCCAGCAGCTCGACAGGAGCCGGGGAGCTGTTTTTT. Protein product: CASSSTGAGELFF.